Presented here are 28 T cell receptor beta chains from one specimen sequenced in a study of blood T cell repertoires in COVID-19. Data came from immunoSEQ multiplex PCR; TCRdb stores just in-frame clones and leaves some out. The sample lists 95,000 to 150,000 clones, about 74% seen once, with over 6.5% in the top ten. Sample: peripheral blood. Receptors were obtained from a human donor in a cohort sampled during active COVID-19.

The chain recombines TRBV9 with TRBJ1-1; no clear D. The V and J ends lost 4 bases and 7 bases respectively, with 17 bases between them. This CDR3 is built from 14 residues. The germline CDR1 and CDR2 sequences are SGDLS and YYNGEE. CDR3 amino acids: CASSLSFVPFEAFF. CDR3 bases: TGTGCCAGCAGCCTTTCCTTCGTCCCCTTTGAAGCTTTCTTT.

The chain has TRBV27 and TRBJ2-7, with 9 bases lining up with TRBD2. The V gene end was trimmed by 4 bases and the J gene end by 2 bases; junction bases not matched to a gene: 3. Germline CDR1 is MNHEY and CDR2 is SMNVEV (reference sequence). There are 14 residues in the CDR3. The CDR3 DNA follows: TGTGCCAGCAGTTCCACTAGCGGGCCCTACGAGCAGTACTTC. It codes for CASSSTSGPYEQYF.

The chain has TRBV19 and TRBJ2-1; 15 positions agree with TRBD2. In germline, CDR1 is LNHDA, CDR2 SQIVND (reference sequence). The trim removed 7 bases at V and 5 bases at J, leaving 12 bases unmatched. The CDR3 consists of 18 residues. For the CDR3, the DNA is TGTGCCAGTAATCCAGGGACTAGCGGGAGGCCGAGTCACAATGAGCAGTTCTTC. Protein sequence: CASNPGTSGRPSHNEQFF.

This chain connects TRBV9 to TRBJ1-1, with D perhaps TRBD1 (5 bases). Trimming took off 4 bases at V and 1 base at J, with 11 bases between the two ends. CDR3 size: 14 residues. Germline V CDR1 and CDR2: SGDLS, YYNGEE. The CDR3 nucleotides are TGTGCCAGCAGCCCGCGGGGGACGAACACTGAAGCTTTCTTT. Residues: CASSPRGTNTEAFF.

The V gene is TRBV11-3, the J gene TRBJ1-1; possible D gene TRBD1, 6 bases. The CDR3 sequence is 13 residues long. The V and J ends lost 2 bases and 10 bases respectively, with 14 bases between them. CDR1 SGHNT and CDR2 YENEEA come from the germline V gene. CDR3 sequence reads: CASSLSGALVAFF. Written as DNA, the CDR3 is TGTGCCAGCAGCTTATCAGGGGCCCTGGTAGCTTTCTTT.

This clone was found a few times. The chain has TRBV2 and TRBJ1-2; D is perhaps TRBD1 (6 bases). V lost 10 bases, J lost 8 bases, and 14 bases lay in between. Germline CDR1 and CDR2: SNHLY and FYNNEI. There are 11 residues in the CDR3. In DNA, the CDR3 is TGTGCCACCGAACAGGGAAGAGGCTACACCTTC. It codes for CATEQGRGYTF.

A remark on this clone: The germline gene is not matched at one end of the junction; a read error may be the cause. J is TRBJ1-2 and V is TRBV5-6, with a possible D match to TRBD1 (5 bases). Germline V gene lookup returns CDR1 SGHDT and CDR2 YYEEEE. The CDR3 spans 11 residues. This chain's CDR3 is CASSSDTEPYF. The CDR3 DNA reads TGTGCCAGCAGCTCGGACACCGAACCTTACTTC.

The chain joins TRBV4-1 to TRBJ2-1; no firm D call. There are 13 residues in the CDR3. Germline V CDR1 and CDR2: MGHRA, YSYEKL. V was shortened by 1 base and J by 10 bases, with 11 bases between the two germline ends. CDR3 amino acids: CASSQVTEQEQFF. The CDR3 coding sequence is TGCGCCAGCAGCCAAGTGACGGAGCAGGAGCAGTTCTTC.

The J gene is TRBJ2-7, the V gene TRBV10-3; TRBD1 aligns across 8 bases. The ends lost 6 bases at V and 3 bases at J; junction bases unmatched: 13. CDR3 size: 16 residues. Germline loops: CDR1 ENHRY, CDR2 SYGVKD. The CDR3 DNA follows: TGTGCCATCAGCTCCGGGACAGGAGTTATTCTCTACGAGCAGTACTTC. Its translation: CAISSGTGVILYEQYF.

The chain combines TRBV2 with TRBJ2-7; perhaps TRBD2 as D (5 bases). V lost 8 bases, J lost 0 bases, and 11 bases lay in between. This CDR3 is 13 amino acids long. Germline CDR1 is SNHLY and CDR2 is FYNNEI. The CDR3 nucleotides are TGTGCCAGCTACGGCGGACTCTCCTACGAGCAGTACTTC. Translated: CASYGGLSYEQYF.

This clone was seen only once. The chain combines TRBV14 with TRBJ1-4; 7 positions agree with TRBD1. The length of the CDR3 is 19 residues. V gave up 4 bases and J gave up 0 bases; unmatched junction bases: 14. Germline values: CDR1 SGHDN, CDR2 FVKESK. The CDR3 here is CASSRMTGRPFSTNEKLFF. CDR3 nucleotides: TGTGCCAGCAGCCGCATGACAGGGCGGCCCTTCTCAACTAATGAAAAACTGTTTTTT. The variable domain in full, with the rest retrieved from reference TRBV14 and TRBJ1-4, is EAGVTQFPSHSVIEKGQTVTLRCDPISGHDNLYWYRRVMGKEIKFLLHFVKESKQDESGMPNNRFLAERTGGTYSTLKVQPAELEDSGVYFCASSRMTGRPFSTNEKLFFGSGTQLSVL.

The chain carries TRBV7-8 and TRBJ1-1; 10 positions match TRBD1. Germline V CDR1 and CDR2: SGHVS, FQNEAQ. The ends lost 1 base at V and 0 bases at J; junction bases unmatched: 5. CDR3 length equals 17 residues. This CDR3 reads CASSLGWDRGMNTEAFF. The CDR3 nucleotides are TGTGCCAGCAGCTTAGGTTGGGACAGGGGCATGAACACTGAAGCTTTCTTT. Full variable domain (missing parts from reference TRBV7-8 and TRBJ1-1): GAGVSQSPRYKVAKRGQDVALRCDPISGHVSLFWYQQALGQGPEFLTYFQNEAQLDKSGLPSDRFFAERPEGSVSTLKIQRTQQEDSAVYLCASSLGWDRGMNTEAFFGQGTRLTVV.

V is TRBV7-8 and J is TRBJ1-3; 7 bases line up with TRBD1. V lost 4 bases to trimming and J lost 7 bases; unmatched junction nucleotides: 7. Germline V lookup: CDR1 SGHVS, CDR2 FQNEAQ. The CDR3 covers 14 residues. The CDR3 region has the DNA TGTGCCAGCAGCTCCTCGACAGGGAGGAACACCATATATTTT. It specifies CASSSSTGRNTIYF. The complete variable domain, with remaining parts taken from reference TRBV7-8 and TRBJ1-3, reads GAGVSQSPRYKVAKRGQDVALRCDPISGHVSLFWYQQALGQGPEFLTYFQNEAQLDKSGLPSDRFFAERPEGSVSTLKIQRTQQEDSAVYLCASSSSTGRNTIYFGEGSWLTVV.

This chain links TRBV28 with TRBJ1-3; tentatively, D is TRBD1 (5 bases). The CDR3 is made up of 15 amino acids. Germline loops: CDR1 MDHEN, CDR2 SYDVKM. With 6 bases removed from V and 4 bases from J, the gap between germline ends came to 16 bases. The CDR3 spells CASRGRDFPGNTIYF. The CDR3 nucleotides read TGTGCCAGCAGGGGGAGGGACTTCCCCGGAAACACCATATATTTT.

This clone was picked up a small number of times. The chain combines TRBV6-5 with TRBJ2-7; a possible D gene is TRBD2 (6 bases). The germline gives CDR1 MNHEY, CDR2 SVGAGI. The CDR3 loop spans 15 amino acids. Between the trimmed V and J ends, which lost 3 bases and 0 bases, there was a span of 12 bases. The CDR3, as DNA: TGTGCCAGCAGTTATGCGGGGCCGAGCTCCTACGAGCAGTACTTC. Translated: CASSYAGPSSYEQYF.

This clone came up once. The chain joins TRBV7-9 to TRBJ1-1; 9 bases map to TRBD1. The CDR3 has 17 residues. V lost 7 bases and J lost 0; bases outside the gene matches: 12. From germline, CDR1 is SEHNR and CDR2 FQNEAQ (reference sequence). The CDR3 DNA follows: TGTGCCAGCACCCTGGGGCGGGACAGGGTTTTGAACACTGAAGCTTTCTTT. This translates into CASTLGRDRVLNTEAFF.

The J gene is TRBJ1-2, the V gene TRBV10-2; D is possibly TRBD1 (6 bases). The germline gives CDR1 WSHSY, CDR2 SAAADI. The CDR3 sequence is 14 residues long. Trimming took off 5 bases at V and 0 bases at J, with 10 bases between the two ends. CDR3 DNA sequence: TGCGCCAGCAGTTTGGACAGCCCTAACTATGGCTACACCTTC. Translation: CASSLDSPNYGYTF.

This clone was seen a single time. The chain recombines TRBV19 with TRBJ2-6; D is uncertain. In germline, CDR1 is LNHDA, CDR2 SQIVND (reference sequence). The ends were cut back, 3 bases at V and 0 bases at J, with 9 bases in the middle. The CDR3 is made up of 16 amino acids. The CDR3: CASSMFQASGANVLTF. CDR3 bases: TGTGCCAGTAGTATGTTTCAGGCCTCTGGGGCCAACGTCCTGACTTTC.

This sequence joins TRBV5-1 and TRBJ2-1; D may be TRBD1 (5 bases). V gave up 3 bases and J gave up 1 base, with 14 bases separating them. The germline CDR1 and CDR2 sequences are SGHRS and YFSETQ. This CDR3 contains 16 residues. As DNA, the CDR3 is TGCGCCAGCAGCTCGCAGGGCTTTAGTTCCTACAATGAGCAGTTCTTC. Translation: CASSSQGFSSYNEQFF.

The V call is TRBV19, the J call TRBJ1-2; D remains unclear. V dropped 3 bases and J dropped 0 bases, with 11 bases sitting between them. The CDR3 sequence is 15 residues long. The germline gives CDR1 LNHDA, CDR2 SQIVND (reference sequence). The CDR3 region is CASSIAGRPNYGYTF. CDR3 nucleotide sequence: TGTGCCAGTAGTATCGCAGGCCGGCCTAACTATGGCTACACCTTC.

This chain uses TRBV23-1 with TRBJ1-4, with TRBD1 matching over 7 bases. TRBV23-1 is assigned to the ORF class and has an uncertain function. V lost 1 base, J lost 5 bases, and 22 bases stayed unmatched. The CDR3 is made up of 21 amino acids. CDR3 sequence: CASSQYPPLPRYRGENEKLFF. DNA for the CDR3: TGCGCCAGCAGTCAATACCCCCCCCTTCCCCGCTACAGGGGCGAGAATGAAAAACTGTTTTTT.

This clone was picked up a small number of times. The chain carries TRBV28 and TRBJ2-2, with 11 bases identical to TRBD1. The CDR3 is made up of 16 amino acids. V gave up 5 bases and J gave up 5 bases; unmatched junction bases: 7. Germline CDR1 MDHEN, CDR2 SYDVKM. CDR3 DNA: TGTGCCAGCAGTCCCCAGGGACAGGGGGGTACCGGGGAGCTGTTTTTT. Translated, it gives CASSPQGQGGTGELFF.

V gene TRBV27 combines with J gene TRBJ2-7, with 8 bases identical to TRBD2. V gave up 4 bases and J gave up 5 bases; unmatched junction bases: 4. This CDR3 has 13 amino acids. The germline V gene has CDR1 MNHEY and CDR2 SMNVEV (reference sequence). CDR3 in amino acids: CASSWRGANEQYF. CDR3 nucleotides: TGTGCCAGCAGTTGGCGGGGGGCGAACGAGCAGTACTTC.

The chain couples TRBV28 to TRBJ2-7; 9 nucleotides match TRBD2. V lost 7 bases and J lost 6; bases outside the gene matches: 10. The germline V gene has CDR1 MDHEN and CDR2 SYDVKM. This CDR3 has 14 residues. The CDR3 sequence: CASILAGPTGEQYF. The DNA of the CDR3 is TGTGCCAGCATACTAGCGGGCCCTACGGGCGAGCAGTACTTC.

V and J are TRBV27 and TRBJ2-7; 7 positions match TRBD1. This CDR3 is built from 16 residues. The V segment lost 5 bases and the J segment 3 bases; nucleotides outside the gene matches: 13. Germline V gene data show CDR1 as MNHEY and CDR2 as SMNVEV (reference sequence). CDR3 amino acids: CASSPSPTGILYEQYF. CDR3 coding DNA: TGTGCCAGCAGTCCCTCCCCGACAGGGATCCTCTACGAGCAGTACTTC.

The chain is built from TRBV6-1 and TRBJ2-5; the match to TRBD2 covers 8 bases. The trim removed 1 base at V and 1 base at J, leaving 5 bases unmatched. The CDR3 is 16 residues long. The germline V gene encodes CDR1 MNHNS and CDR2 SASEGT. The CDR3 sequence is CASSEVGGGIQETQYF. CDR3 coding DNA: TGTGCCAGCAGTGAAGTCGGGGGGGGGATCCAAGAGACCCAGTACTTC.

The chain recombines TRBV7-9 with TRBJ2-1; D call uncertain. Germline CDR1 SEHNR, CDR2 FQNEAQ (reference sequence). This CDR3 has 11 residues. Trimming shortened V by 5 bases and J by 10 bases, and 9 bases separated the two germline ends. The DNA of the CDR3 is TGTGCCAGCAGCCCCCGCGTGGAGCAGTTCTTC. Translating it yields CASSPRVEQFF.

The genes are TRBV5-6 and TRBJ2-5, with D tentatively TRBD1 (6 bases). In germline, CDR1 is SGHDT, CDR2 YYEEEE. Trimming removed 0 bases at V and 5 bases at J, with 14 bases between. CDR3 length: 15 residues. The CDR3 nucleotides are TGTGCCAGCAGCTTGGGTGGGACATTGGGCGAGACCCAGTACTTC. Protein sequence: CASSLGGTLGETQYF. Together with reference TRBV5-6 and TRBJ2-5, the CDR3 gives the full variable domain: DAGVTQSPTHLIKTRGQQVTLRCSPKSGHDTVSWYQQALGQGPQFIFQYYEEEERQRGNFPDRFSGHQFPNYSSELNVNALLLGDSALYLCASSLGGTLGETQYFGPGTRLLVL.